Following are 14 T cell receptor beta chains from one sample sequenced in a study of blood T cell repertoires in COVID-19. Clones were sequenced by immunoSEQ multiplex PCR, and TCRdb holds only the in-frame ones, with some missing. The data contain under 75,000 clones, 80% to 90% of them singletons. The sample taken for sequencing was peripheral blood. Source of these receptors: a human donor in a cohort sampled during active COVID-19.

The chain employs TRBV15 and TRBJ1-4; D gene unclear. The CDR3 totals 18 residues. V was trimmed by 3 bases and J by 3 bases, leaving 20 bases between them. CDR1 LNHNV and CDR2 YYDKDF come from the germline V gene (reference sequence). CDR3 in DNA: TGTGCCACCAGCAGGCGGTCGGGGTTTCTTGGGTCTAATGAAAAACTGTTTTTT. Protein: CATSRRSGFLGSNEKLFF.

The chain employs TRBV5-1 and TRBJ2-5, with 10 nucleotides matching TRBD2. Losses at the gene ends were 4 bases for V and 5 bases for J; bases not matched to a gene: 11. The CDR3 consists of 16 residues. CDR1 is SGHRS, CDR2 YFSETQ, per germline. As DNA, the CDR3 is TGCGCCAGCAGCCTAGCGGGGGTCGTCCTTGGGGAGACCCAGTACTTC. This gives the protein CASSLAGVVLGETQYF.

The chain links TRBV27 to TRBJ1-5, with D hard to call. Trimming shortened V by 6 bases and J by 1 base, and 13 bases separated the two germline ends. Germline V gives CDR1 MNHEY, CDR2 SMNVEV (reference sequence). This CDR3 has 15 amino acids. The CDR3 sequence: CASRSRGLSNQPQHF. The DNA of the CDR3 is TGTGCCAGCAGATCCCGGGGTTTGAGCAATCAGCCCCAGCATTTT.

The gene calls are TRBV5-1 and TRBJ2-1; tentative D call: TRBD1 (6 bases). The CDR3 consists of 15 residues. Germline values: CDR1 SGHRS, CDR2 YFSETQ. Trimming took off 0 bases at V and 8 bases at J, with 15 bases between the two ends. The CDR3 DNA follows: TGCGCCAGCAGCTTGGAGTACAGGGTGGACGATGAGCAGTTCTTC. It specifies CASSLEYRVDDEQFF.

V and J are TRBV6-5 and TRBJ2-7, with D possibly being TRBD2 (5 bases). Germline V gives CDR1 MNHEY, CDR2 SVGAGI. The germline V and J ends were trimmed by 0 bases and 6 bases, with 18 bases remaining between them. The CDR3 extends over 16 amino acids. The CDR3 nucleotides are TGTGCCAGCAGTTACTCACGTACCGGGAAGAAGAGCGAGCAGTACTTC. This codes for CASSYSRTGKKSEQYF.

This chain uses TRBV7-6 with TRBJ1-1; 8 nucleotides match TRBD1. Trimming at V came to 6 bases and at J to 3 bases, leaving 12 bases not matched to a gene. This CDR3 has 16 residues. Germline loops: CDR1 SGHVS, CDR2 FNYEAQ. For the CDR3, the DNA is TGTGCCAGCAGGCCAACCCCAGGGGGCGATTACACTGAAGCTTTCTTT. Encoded protein: CASRPTPGGDYTEAFF.

The chain has TRBV15 and TRBJ2-4; D possibly corresponds to TRBD2 (5 bases). Germline CDR1 and CDR2: LNHNV and YYDKDF (reference sequence). This CDR3 has 13 amino acids. V lost 1 base and J lost 8, with 9 bases in between. CDR3 in amino acids: CATSRVRGDIQYF. CDR3 nucleotide sequence: TGTGCCACCAGCAGAGTTCGGGGAGACATTCAGTACTTC.

The J gene is TRBJ2-3, the V gene TRBV11-2, with TRBD2 as a possible D gene (5 bases). This CDR3 is built from 14 residues. Germline V CDR1 and CDR2: SGHAT, FQNNGV. The ends were cut back, 0 bases at V and 9 bases at J, with 13 bases in the middle. The CDR3 is CASSLEAMEVTQYF. The CDR3 DNA is TGTGCCAGCAGCTTAGAGGCGATGGAGGTAACGCAGTATTTT.

CDR3 sequence (DNA): TGTGCCAGCAGCTTAGTTTTCAGCGAGCAGTACTTC. Its protein product is CASSLVFSEQYF. The chain combines TRBV7-6 with TRBJ2-7, with D hard to call. CDR1 is SGHVS and CDR2 is FNYEAQ in the germline V gene. The length of the CDR3 is 12 residues. V was pared by 1 base and J by 6 bases, with 7 bases between.

This rearrangement joins TRBV18 to TRBJ2-1, with 11 bases fitting TRBD1. Germline-derived CDR1 and CDR2 are KGHSH and LQKENI. The CDR3 is 16 residues long. V shed 3 bases and J 6 bases; nucleotides not matched to a gene: 7. This chain's CDR3 is CASSPQGGTGGNEQFF. The CDR3 coding sequence is TGTGCCAGCTCACCCCAAGGTGGGACAGGGGGCAATGAGCAGTTCTTC. Full variable domain (rest looked up from reference TRBV18 and TRBJ2-1): NAGVMQNPRHLVRRRGQEARLRCSPMKGHSHVYWYRQLPEEGLKFMVYLQKENIIDESGMPKERFSAEFPKEGPSILRIQQVVRGDSAAYFCASSPQGGTGGNEQFFGPGTRLTVL.

With regard to this clone: Within the sample, other DNA sequences also encode this same CDR3. V is TRBV2 and J is TRBJ2-7; TRBD1 is a possible D gene (5 bases). V lost 4 bases and J 3 bases, leaving 10 bases between the germline ends. This CDR3 spans 13 amino acids. The germline gives CDR1 SNHLY, CDR2 FYNNEI. DNA for the CDR3: TGTGCCAGCAGTGTCCTACAGGTCTACGAGCAGTACTTC. Its translation: CASSVLQVYEQYF.

This chain uses TRBV19 with TRBJ2-7; 7 positions match TRBD1. CDR1 and CDR2 (germline): LNHDA, SQIVND (reference sequence). This CDR3 spans 12 amino acids. V lost 8 bases to trimming and J lost 3 bases; unmatched junction nucleotides: 4. CDR3 in DNA: TGTGCCAGTGGGGACAGTTACTACGAGCAGTACTTC. It yields the protein CASGDSYYEQYF.

The table lists this clone with a few counts. The chain employs TRBV6-6 and TRBJ2-7, with 8 positions matching TRBD1. Trimming removed 5 bases from V and 5 bases from J; junction bases left unmatched: 8. CDR3 length: 14 residues. Looked up from germline, CDR1 is MNHNY and CDR2 is SVGAGI (reference sequence). The CDR3 reads CASSTRQGSDEQYF. As DNA, the CDR3 is TGTGCCAGCAGTACCCGACAGGGGAGCGACGAGCAGTACTTC.

CDR3: CASTRPATDDYGYTF. The CDR3 DNA reads as TGTGCCAGCACCCGACCGGCGACAGACGACTATGGCTACACCTTC. The chain couples TRBV11-2 to TRBJ1-2; tentative D call: TRBD1 (5 bases). Germline V gene lookup returns CDR1 SGHAT and CDR2 FQNNGV. The CDR3 length is 15 residues. The V gene lost 7 bases and the J gene lost 3 bases, with 18 bases spanning the gap.